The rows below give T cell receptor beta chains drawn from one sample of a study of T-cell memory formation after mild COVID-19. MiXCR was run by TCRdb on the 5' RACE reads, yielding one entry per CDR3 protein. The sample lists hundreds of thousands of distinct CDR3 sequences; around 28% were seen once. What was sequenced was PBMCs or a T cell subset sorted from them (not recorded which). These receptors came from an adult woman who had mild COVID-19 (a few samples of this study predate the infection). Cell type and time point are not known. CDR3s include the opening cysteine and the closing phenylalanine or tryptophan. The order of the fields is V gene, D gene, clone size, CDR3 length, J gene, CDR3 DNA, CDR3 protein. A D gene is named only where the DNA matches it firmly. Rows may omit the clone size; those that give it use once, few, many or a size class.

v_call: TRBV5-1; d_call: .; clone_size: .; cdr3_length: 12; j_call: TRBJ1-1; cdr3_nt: TGCGCCAGCAGCTTGCCAAAGACCGACCTGGTCTTT; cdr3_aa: CASSLPKTDLVF
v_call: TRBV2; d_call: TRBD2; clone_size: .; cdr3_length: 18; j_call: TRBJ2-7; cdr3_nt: TGTGCCAGCAGGCGAACCGGGGGGGGCCTCTCAGATCTGTACGAGCAGTACTTC; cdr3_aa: CASRRTGGGLSDLYEQYF
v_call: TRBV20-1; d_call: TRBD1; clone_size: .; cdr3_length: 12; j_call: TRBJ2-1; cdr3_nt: TGCAGCCAGGGACAGATCTACAATGAGCAGTTCTTC; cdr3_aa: CSQGQIYNEQFF
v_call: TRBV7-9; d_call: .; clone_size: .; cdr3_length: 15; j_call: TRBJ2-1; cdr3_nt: TGTGCCAGCAGCCACCTGGCGGCGGGGTACAATGAGCAGTTCTTC; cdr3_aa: CASSHLAAGYNEQFF
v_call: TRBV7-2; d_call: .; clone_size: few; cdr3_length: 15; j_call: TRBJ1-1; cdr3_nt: TGTGCCAGCAGCTTGGACAGCGGGACACTTAATGAAGCTTTCTTT; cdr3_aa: CASSLDSGTLNEAFF
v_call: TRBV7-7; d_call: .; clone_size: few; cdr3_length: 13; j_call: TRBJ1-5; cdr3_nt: TGTGCCAGCAGCTCAGACATTTTTGCGCCCCAGCATTTT; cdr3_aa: CASSSDIFAPQHF
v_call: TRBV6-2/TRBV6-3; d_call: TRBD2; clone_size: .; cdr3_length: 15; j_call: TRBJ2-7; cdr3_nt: TGTGCCAGCAGTTACTCGGCTAGCGGGAGCTACGAGCAGTACTTC; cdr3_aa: CASSYSASGSYEQYF
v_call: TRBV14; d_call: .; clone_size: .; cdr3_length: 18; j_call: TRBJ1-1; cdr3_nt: TGTGCCAGCAGCCAAAAACCCGGCCAGGGCCCTATGAACACTGAAGCTTTCTTT; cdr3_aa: CASSQKPGQGPMNTEAFF
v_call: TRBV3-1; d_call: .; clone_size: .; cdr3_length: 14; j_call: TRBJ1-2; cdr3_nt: TGTGCCAGCAGCCCCGCGGGCCCTAACTATGGCTACACCTTC; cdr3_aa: CASSPAGPNYGYTF
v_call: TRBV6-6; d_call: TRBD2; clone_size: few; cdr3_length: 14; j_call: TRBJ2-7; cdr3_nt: TGTGCCAGCACGCTAGCGGGAGAGCTCTACGAGCAGTACTTC; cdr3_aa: CASTLAGELYEQYF
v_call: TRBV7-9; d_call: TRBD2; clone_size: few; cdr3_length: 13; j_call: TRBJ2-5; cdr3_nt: TGTGCCAGCAGCTTTAGCGGGAGGGAGACCCAGTACTTC; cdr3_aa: CASSFSGRETQYF
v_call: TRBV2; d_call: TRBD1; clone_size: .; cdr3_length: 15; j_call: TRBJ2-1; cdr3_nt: TGTGCCAGCAGTGACAGGACAGGAGCCTACAATGAGCAGTTCTTC; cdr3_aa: CASSDRTGAYNEQFF
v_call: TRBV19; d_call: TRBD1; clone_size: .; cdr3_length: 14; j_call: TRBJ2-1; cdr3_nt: TGTGCCACCTCTCGGGACAGCTCCTACAATGAGCAGTTCTTC; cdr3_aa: CATSRDSSYNEQFF
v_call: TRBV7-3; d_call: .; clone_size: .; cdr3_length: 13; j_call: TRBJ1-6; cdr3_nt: TGTGCCAGCGCCAGGGGAATTTTAGAGCCCCTCCACTTT; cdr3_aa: CASARGILEPLHF
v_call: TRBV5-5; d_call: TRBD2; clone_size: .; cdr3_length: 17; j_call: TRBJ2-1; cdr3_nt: TGTGCCAGCAGCGCATACTCACTAGCGGGGGGGCCTAATGAGCAGTTCTTC; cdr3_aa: CASSAYSLAGGPNEQFF
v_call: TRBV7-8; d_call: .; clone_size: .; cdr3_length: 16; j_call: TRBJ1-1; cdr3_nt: TGTGCCAGCGCCTGGTCGGGGACAACCTTGAACACTGAAGCTTTCTTT; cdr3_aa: CASAWSGTTLNTEAFF
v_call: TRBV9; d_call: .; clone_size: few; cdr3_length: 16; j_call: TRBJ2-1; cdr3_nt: TGTGCCAGCAGCGCCCTGGACTATGTTAGGAGCAATGAGCAGTTCTTC; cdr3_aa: CASSALDYVRSNEQFF
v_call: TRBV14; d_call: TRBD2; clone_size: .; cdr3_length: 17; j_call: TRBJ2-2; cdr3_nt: TGTGCCAGCAGCGGGTTGTTGGCGGGAGTTCACACCGGGGAGCTGTTTTTT; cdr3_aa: CASSGLLAGVHTGELFF
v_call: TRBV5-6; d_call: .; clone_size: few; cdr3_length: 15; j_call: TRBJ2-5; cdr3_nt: TGTGCCAGCAGCAGGAACCCCGACTGGAGAGAGACCCAGTACTTC; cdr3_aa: CASSRNPDWRETQYF
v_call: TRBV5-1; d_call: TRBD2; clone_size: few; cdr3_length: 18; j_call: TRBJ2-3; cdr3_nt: TGCGCCAGCAGCTTGGGGACTAGCGTGGATGGTAGCACAGATACGCAGTATTTT; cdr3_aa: CASSLGTSVDGSTDTQYF
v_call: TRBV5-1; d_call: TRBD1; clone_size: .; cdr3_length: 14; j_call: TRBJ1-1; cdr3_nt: TGCGCCAGCAGCGGGGACAGGTTGAACACTGAAGCTTTCTTT; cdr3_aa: CASSGDRLNTEAFF
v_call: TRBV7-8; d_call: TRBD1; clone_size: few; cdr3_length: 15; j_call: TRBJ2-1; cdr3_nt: TGTGCCAGCAGCAACTCAGGGGGCCTCTACAATGAGCAGTTCTTC; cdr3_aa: CASSNSGGLYNEQFF
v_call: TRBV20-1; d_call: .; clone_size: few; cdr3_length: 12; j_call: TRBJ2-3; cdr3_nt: TGCACTGCGCAAAGGGGTACAGATACGCAGTATTTT; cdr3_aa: CTAQRGTDTQYF
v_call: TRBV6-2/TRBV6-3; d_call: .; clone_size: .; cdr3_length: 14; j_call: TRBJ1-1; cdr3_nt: TGTGCCAGCAGAGCCGAGTACCTGAACACTGAAGCTTTCTTT; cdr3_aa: CASRAEYLNTEAFF
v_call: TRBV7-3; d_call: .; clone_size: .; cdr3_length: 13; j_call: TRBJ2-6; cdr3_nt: TGTGCCAGCGGTTCCCCTGGGGCCAACGTCCTGACTTTC; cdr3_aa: CASGSPGANVLTF
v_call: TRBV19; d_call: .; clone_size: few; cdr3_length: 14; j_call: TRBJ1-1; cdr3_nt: TGTGCCAGTAGGGCTCGGGACTTGAACACTGAAGCTTTCTTT; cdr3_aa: CASRARDLNTEAFF
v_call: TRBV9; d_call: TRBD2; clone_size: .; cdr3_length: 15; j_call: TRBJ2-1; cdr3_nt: TGTGCCAGCAGCCACCCACCGAGCGGGAGTTGGGAGCAGTTCTTC; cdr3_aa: CASSHPPSGSWEQFF
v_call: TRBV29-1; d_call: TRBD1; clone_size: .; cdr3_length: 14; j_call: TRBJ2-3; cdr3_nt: TGCAGCGTAGCCGGGACAGGGGGAGCAGATACGCAGTATTTT; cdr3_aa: CSVAGTGGADTQYF
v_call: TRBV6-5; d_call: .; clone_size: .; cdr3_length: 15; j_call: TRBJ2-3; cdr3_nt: TGTGCCAGCAGTTCTAGAGGACGAGGCACAGATACGCAGTATTTT; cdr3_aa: CASSSRGRGTDTQYF
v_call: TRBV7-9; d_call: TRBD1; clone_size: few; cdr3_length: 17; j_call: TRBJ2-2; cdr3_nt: TGTGCCAGCAGCCCCCGTCAGGGGACAGGAAACACCGGGGAGCTGTTTTTT; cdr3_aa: CASSPRQGTGNTGELFF
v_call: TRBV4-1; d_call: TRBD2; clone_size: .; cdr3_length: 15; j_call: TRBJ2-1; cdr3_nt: TGCGCCAGCAGCCCCTTGACGGGGGGCTACAATGAGCAGTTCTTC; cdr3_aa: CASSPLTGGYNEQFF
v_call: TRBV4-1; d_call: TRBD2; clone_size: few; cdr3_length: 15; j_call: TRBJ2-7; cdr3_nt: TGCGCCAGCAGCCAAGCTCTAGCGGGGGGTTTTGAGCAGTACTTC; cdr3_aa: CASSQALAGGFEQYF
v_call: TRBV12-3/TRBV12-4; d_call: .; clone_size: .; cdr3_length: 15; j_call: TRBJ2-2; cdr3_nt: TGTGCCAGTCTACCCGGGACGGGGAACACCGGGGAGCTGTTTTTT; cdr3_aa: CASLPGTGNTGELFF
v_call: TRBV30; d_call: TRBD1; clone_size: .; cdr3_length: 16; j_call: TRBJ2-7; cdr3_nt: TGTGCCTGGAGGGACCGGGACAGATCGCGCTCCTACGAGCAGTACTTC; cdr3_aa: CAWRDRDRSRSYEQYF
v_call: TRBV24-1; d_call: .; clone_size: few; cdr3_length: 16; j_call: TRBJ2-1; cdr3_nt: TGTGCCACCAGTGGAAGAGATTCCTCCTCCTACAATGAGCAGTTCTTC; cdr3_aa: CATSGRDSSSYNEQFF